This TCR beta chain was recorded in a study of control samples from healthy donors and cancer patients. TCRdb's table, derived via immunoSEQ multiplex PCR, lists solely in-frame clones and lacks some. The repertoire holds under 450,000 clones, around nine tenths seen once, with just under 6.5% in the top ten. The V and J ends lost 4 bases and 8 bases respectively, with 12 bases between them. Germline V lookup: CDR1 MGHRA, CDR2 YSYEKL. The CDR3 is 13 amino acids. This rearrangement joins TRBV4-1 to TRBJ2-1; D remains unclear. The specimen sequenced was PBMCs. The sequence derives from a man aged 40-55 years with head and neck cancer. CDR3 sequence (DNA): TGCGCCAGCAGCCCCCGTCCCCAGGATGAGCAGTTCTTC. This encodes CASSPRPQDEQFF.